Detailed here is one TCR beta chain. Its specific antigen is unknown. The sample holds no much larger clone one base away, and base qualities are not on file. The sample comes from a study of cytomegalovirus exposure and HLA in healthy donors (dated by TCRdb to between 2016 and 2019). Concerning the study at large: An earlier analysis of several hundred of the donors reported 250 to 350 Gb of sequence data and 95 million to 130 million unique TCR beta sequences obtained from about 179 million T cells. The aim of the study was to test whether cataloging public T cell receptors could identify signatures of past pathogen exposure. Among 398 genotyped donors of the cohort, an average of 235,054 unique TCR beta nucleotide sequences were sequenced per donor, around 20% of them non-productive. An earlier analysis of 587 of the donors used high-throughput TCR beta sequencing to judge whether each TCR beta V gene segment behaved as functional or pseudogenic. All discovery cohort repertoires had been generated on a single sequencing platform. A later analysis re-examined previously published TCR beta repertoires from several hundred donors and added high-resolution HLA genotyping to investigate patterns of TCR occurrence. Class I and class II HLA loci were covered by the typing at four-digit resolution. Of the roughly 400 genotyped donors, 70% to 90% were placed in the genetic ancestry cluster associated with self-reported Caucasian donors. Donor age, sex, ethnicity and CMV serostatus were collected together with the repertoire data. Roughly five DR-DQ haplotypes were handled as single units for association and clustering, since linkage in the cohort was strong. The T cell repertoires of 670 or so subjects were profiled by immunosequencing and related to cytomegalovirus serostatus. Rather than drawing on any new phenotypic data, the later analysis identified candidate immune exposures from TCR beta sequences and the way those sequences occurred across donors. About 280 gigabases of sequencing data and 70 million to 95 million unique TCR sequences made up an early release that covered approximately 700 HLA-typed donors. Besides the first cohort of some 670 subjects, a separate validation cohort made up of 120 different subjects was used. The study combined high-throughput TCR immunosequencing, statistical association of individual TCRs with disease status, and machine learning to predict cytomegalovirus infection status. Genome-wide SNP genotypes for about 65% of the roughly 670 donors were used in a later genetic analysis, which treated that subset as a discovery cohort. The number of donors typed differed by locus, with about 629-640 for A, B, C, DRB1 and DQB1, more than 500 for DQA1, 600 to 610 for DPA1, and 472 for DPB1. Summary of the overall study and its limitations: Several of the top co-occurrence clusters appeared to be linked to parvovirus B19, influenza, CMV and Epstein-Barr virus, according to a later analysis. Correlated functional status among segregating V segments might reflect linkage disequilibrium, but an unknown experimental factor could not be ruled out. In a later analysis, TCR association rates were found to vary across HLA loci, with the most associated TCRs seen for DRB1 alleles and the fewest for HLA-C alleles. An earlier analysis of 587 of the donors showed that most TCR beta V segments appeared in productive rearrangements either about 87% or about 30% of the time, which broadly matched IMGT annotations. Because counts were too low, around 17 rarely observed V segments, including chromosome 9 orphons, were left out of the earlier analysis of 587 of the donors. The study gave a list of under 200 TCR beta chains associated with cytomegalovirus. A later analysis found that HLA-associated TCR beta chains were more clonally expanded and had lower generation probabilities than equally common non-associated chains. Most TCR sequences were seen in very few donors, while some public TCRs were found in many individuals. Sequencing depth was assumed to be roughly uniform across donors in the presence/absence analyses, though that assumption may not hold. A later analysis found that most CMV-associated TCR beta chains appeared HLA-restricted, with HLA associations seemingly driven largely by CMV exposure. For the cohort, immune exposure information was limited to CMV serostatus. Only TCR beta chains were sequenced in this cohort, and the absence of alpha or paired-chain data limited detectable features. The classifier was reported to diagnose cytomegalovirus status with high specificity and sensitivity in both the original cohort and the validation cohort. A further reported finding was that TCR beta sequences accurately predicted the HLA-A and HLA-B alleles for most subjects in the first cohort. It was suggested by the authors that the approach could potentially be generalized to other disease states and immunological phenotypes. According to a later genetic analysis, donors in an Asian-associated ancestry cluster had fewer N-insertions in productive TCRs than the roughly 670-donor mean. Some IMGT-functional V segments, including TRBV6-2 and TRBV6-3, could not be distinguished by the 87-base-pair reads and were therefore excluded. When HLA alleles, especially DR and DQ, strongly co-occurred, attributing TCR associations to individual alleles was difficult. In vitro tests confirmed that a few of the cytomegalovirus-associated TCR beta chains recognize cytomegalovirus antigens. Because HLA typing was missing for some donors at each locus, association tests included only the typed subset. Specific HLA alleles were associated with more than 15,000 TCR beta sequences at a false discovery rate of 0.05 in a later analysis. A group of highly shared sequence variants was considered likely to be a technical artifact of the sequencing pipeline. V-gene and J-gene trimming of TCR beta chains was associated with a missense DCLRE1C variant in a later genetic analysis, and the association was replicated in an independent cohort.

The library came from the immunoSEQ multiplex PCR assay. A mixture of 60 forward primers for TCR Vbeta segments and 13 reverse primers for TCR Jbeta segments was used in the multiplex PCR. The CDR3 region of rearranged TCR beta genes was amplified from genomic DNA with a multiplex PCR assay. The Illumina HiSeq System was used to sequence the amplified TCR beta libraries as 87-base-pair reads. As for how the authors treated the data: A later analysis counted 75 million to 100 million unique TCR beta chains across the 650 to 800 repertoires, and 9 million to 14 million of these chains were shared by at least two donors. Raw reads were error-corrected and collapsed into unique sequences with a nearest-neighbor algorithm that merged closely related sequences to remove PCR and sequencing errors. Alignment of CDR3 sequences to IMGT reference sequences was used to assign V, D and J gene segments. Each retained sequence needed at least a six-nucleotide match to both a V gene segment and a J gene segment. A rearrangement was called productive if the CDR3 had no stop codons and remained in frame with V and J, and every other rearrangement was called non-productive. CDR3 was defined by IMGT convention, running from the second conserved V-encoded cysteine to the conserved J-encoded phenylalanine. In an earlier analysis of around 540 of the donors, sequences lacking an unambiguous match to a single V gene segment were excluded. An earlier analysis of 550 to 650 of the donors classified V segments as functional when productive rearrangements were above 56.7% and as segregating when the standard deviation between donors was above 5%. A statistical classification framework was developed to diagnose cytomegalovirus status using the catalog of TCR beta chain sequences. In a later analysis, V and J genes were assigned by comparing TCR nucleotide sequences against IMGT/GENE-DB human TR gene sequences. In a later analysis, CDR3 sequences and most-parsimonious VDJ recombination scenarios were assigned using the TCRdist pipeline. In a later analysis, each TCR beta chain was defined by its CDR3 amino acid sequence together with its V-gene family, and reads lacking a unique V-gene family were excluded. As a way to deal with suspected cross-contamination and a sequencing artifact, a later analysis dropped roughly 620 nucleotide sequences that were highly shared and had low generation probability. For each public chain, a later analysis derived a clonal expansion index from normalized ranks of inferred template counts within each repertoire. In a later analysis, generation probabilities were computed using a VDJ recombination model fitted to out-of-frame rearrangements, and the results were checked against IGoR. A later analysis scored TCR-TCR, TCR-HLA and TCR-CMV co-occurrence with hypergeometric tests, applying a repertoire-size bias correction to TCR pairs. A later analysis estimated false discovery rates by permuting HLA or CMV assignments 20 times. In a later analysis, co-occurring TCRs were grouped using DBSCAN, with TCRdist sequence similarity added in when clustering inside HLA-allele-positive subsets. Repertoires with fewer than 30,000 or more than 120,000 public chains were left out of co-occurrence clustering, as were four to six repertoires with anomalous nucleotide sharing. Here the immuneACCESS table is served through TCRdb, limited to in-frame sequences with V and J called. Missing clones are a known gap in these copies; in checked studies unresolved V genes cover under half, and the rest lacks a known reason. V and J calls and clone size follow that table, whereas D and trimming were derived from the DNA. The sample table lists approximately 170,000 clones, around 68% of them with a count of one. Of the sample, over 1.2% falls within the top ten clones.

The cohort comprised 550 to 700 healthy bone marrow donors. At the time of sampling, all cohort members were nominally healthy, though unrecorded immune exposures were likely present. The donor was CMV seronegative and belonged to the group of 352 seronegative cohort members. A peripheral blood sample was collected from each donor, and TCR beta sequencing was performed on peripheral blood mononuclear cells. The Qiagen DNeasy Blood Extraction Kit was used to extract genomic DNA from the blood cell samples. From cysteine to phenylalanine, the CDR3 is 15 amino acids long. The DNA shown is the 45-base CDR3, in frame from base 1. Clipping removes 0 bases from V and 3 bases from J, with 4 as the unmatched junction base count. Reading the germline V gene (reference sequence) gives CDR1 MNHNY and CDR2 SVGAGI.

The sequenced sample was PBMCs. The chain uses TRBV6-6 and TRBJ2-7, with 8 junctional bases fitting TRBD1. This receptor was taken from a man aged 45-65 years in good health and CMV-seronegative. DNA sequence: TGTGCCAGCAGTTACTCAGGACAGGGCCGCTACGAGCAGTACTTC. Its translation reads: CASSYSGQGRYEQYF.